The entry that follows covers one T cell receptor beta chain sequence. This record comes from a study of OX40 agonist ivuxolimab in advanced cancers. V lost 4 bases and J 8 bases, leaving 10 bases between the germline ends. CDR1 and CDR2 from the germline V gene are SGHRS and YFSETQ. The CDR3 is 12 amino acids. The assay was immunoSEQ multiplex PCR, and TCRdb's table has in-frame clones only and misses some. The profile shows around 75,000 clones, roughly 91% of them singletons. Source: CD4+ or CD8+ T cells sorted from blood, taken in a trial of the OX40 agonist ivuxolimab. The J gene is TRBJ2-1, the V gene TRBV5-1; D unresolved. The source is an adult with an advanced solid tumor such as melanoma, head and neck, liver or kidney cancer. CDR3 in amino acids: CASSPKTYEQFF. In DNA form, the CDR3 reads TGCGCCAGCAGCCCCAAAACCTATGAGCAGTTCTTC.